The clone carrying this T cell receptor beta chain has only one observation. What it binds is unknown. The V end was cut by 0 bases, the J end by 1 base, with 13 bases between. Germline V lookup: CDR1 SGHRS, CDR2 YFSETQ. The length of the CDR3 is 16 residues. The repertoire was sequenced with immunoSEQ multiplex PCR; TCRdb's copy has only in-frame clones and lacks some. The sample yields about 57,000 clones, approximately 91% seen once. The data belong to a study of T cells in localized non-small cell lung cancer. Study observations and caveats: Uninvolved adjacent lung showed peak T cell clonality, exceeding tumor. Because only a single region of the tumor was sequenced, heterogeneity remains possible. Greater T cell density in blood accompanied longer overall survival. The appearance of a median 57 of the top 100 tumor clones was seen in adjacent lung.

This chain links TRBV5-1 with TRBJ2-5, with a weak D call TRBD1 (6 bases). This sequence was found in a man between 40 and 70 years old with stage I lung adenocarcinoma. Sequences were derived from peripheral blood, sampled before any cancer treatment. CDR3 residues: CASSLGRGRRQETQYF. CDR3 in DNA: TGCGCCAGCAGCTTGGGCAGGGGAAGGCGCCAAGAGACCCAGTACTTC.